This is a list of T cell receptor beta chains from one sample in a study of CD8 T cells in Susac syndrome. TCRdb itself ran the immunoSEQ multiplex PCR reads through MiXCR, one entry per CDR3 protein. The sample holds about 190,000 distinct CDR3 sequences, roughly 95% seen once. The specimen was CD4+ T cells from PBMCs. The receptors were sampled from a human donor in good health. CDR3s include the opening cysteine and the closing phenylalanine or tryptophan. D genes are given only for firm matches. Clone size, where shown, is once, few, many, or a class for clones that have expanded.

V gene	J gene	clone size	D gene	CDR3 protein	CDR3 DNA
TRBV29-1	TRBJ2-7	-	-	CSVEDPRFHEQYF	TGCAGCGTTGAAGATCCCAGGTTCCACGAGCAGTACTTC
TRBV7-7	TRBJ2-1	-	-	CASSPGVWGEQFF	TGTGCTAGCAGCCCCGGGGTCTGGGGTGAGCAGTTCTTC
TRBV30	TRBJ1-5	-	-	CAWRASSNQPQHF	TGTGCCTGGAGAGCGAGTAGCAATCAGCCCCAGCATTTT
TRBV6-1	TRBJ2-4	-	TRBD1	CASSPLGQGFSKNIQYF	TGTGCCAGCAGTCCTTTGGGACAGGGCTTTTCCAAAAACATTCAGTACTTC
TRBV29-1	TRBJ2-3	-	TRBD2	CSVEVLAGVADTQYF	TGCAGCGTTGAGGTCCTAGCGGGAGTGGCAGATACGCAGTATTTT
TRBV6-5	TRBJ2-7	-	TRBD2	CASSRRTSGDYEQYF	TGTGCCAGCAGTCGACGGACTAGCGGGGATTACGAGCAGTACTTC
TRBV20-1	TRBJ1-2	-	-	CSARVPGLKDGYTF	TGCAGTGCTAGAGTACCAGGGTTAAAGGATGGCTACACCTTC
TRBV10-3	TRBJ2-7	once	-	CAISEAGNEQYF	TGTGCCATCAGTGAAGCAGGGAACGAGCAGTACTTC
TRBV9	TRBJ1-2	-	-	CASSIPGIGYTF	TGTGCCAGCAGCATTCCAGGAATTGGCTACACCTTC
TRBV20-1	TRBJ2-1	-	-	CSVTRREGNEQFF	TGCAGTGTCACGCGCCGAGAGGGCAATGAGCAGTTCTTC
TRBV7-9	TRBJ2-5	-	TRBD2	CASSLGLADSETQYF	TGTGCCAGCAGCTTAGGGCTAGCGGATTCAGAGACCCAGTACTTC
TRBV29-1	TRBJ1-2	-	TRBD1	CSSRTGDNYGYTF	TGCAGCTCAAGGACAGGGGATAACTATGGCTACACCTTC
TRBV3-1	TRBJ2-2	once	-	CASSHTKNTGELFF	TGTGCCAGCAGCCACACCAAGAACACCGGGGAGCTGTTTTTT
TRBV9	TRBJ2-7	-	TRBD2	CASSVASGGAYEQYF	TGTGCCAGCAGCGTAGCCAGCGGGGGGGCCTACGAGCAGTACTTC
TRBV24-1	TRBJ2-5	-	TRBD1	CATSDPTGPGQETQYF	TGTGCCACCAGTGACCCGACAGGGCCTGGGCAAGAGACCCAGTACTTC
TRBV27	TRBJ2-7	-	-	CASSLFGGDSRHEQYF	TGTGCCAGCAGTTTATTCGGAGGGGACTCCCGCCACGAGCAGTACTTC
TRBV6-2/TRBV6-3	TRBJ2-5	-	TRBD1	CASSYDWTGDSETQYF	TGTGCCAGCAGTTACGATTGGACAGGGGACTCGGAGACCCAGTACTTC
TRBV19	TRBJ2-1	-	TRBD2	CASSILAGEEQFF	TGTGCCAGTAGTATACTAGCGGGAGAAGAGCAGTTCTTC
TRBV27	TRBJ1-1	-	-	CASTQGGADTEAFF	TGTGCCAGCACCCAGGGAGGGGCGGACACTGAAGCTTTCTTT
TRBV28	TRBJ1-2	-	-	CASSRGGYGYTF	TGTGCCAGCAGTCGGGGAGGCTATGGCTACACCTTC
TRBV5-6	TRBJ1-2	-	-	CASSLGGVYGYTF	TGTGCCAGCAGCTTGGGAGGAGTCTATGGCTACACCTTC
TRBV9	TRBJ2-4	-	-	CASSVDSQGYIQYF	TGTGCCAGCAGCGTAGATTCTCAGGGGTACATTCAGTACTTC
TRBV5-1	TRBJ2-3	-	TRBD2	CASSLASGTTDTQYF	TGCGCCAGCAGCTTGGCTAGCGGTACCACAGATACGCAGTATTTT
TRBV28	TRBJ1-4	-	TRBD1	CASSLGGQGNEKLFF	TGTGCCAGCAGTTTAGGTGGACAGGGAAATGAAAAACTGTTTTTT
TRBV12-3/TRBV12-4	TRBJ1-1	-	TRBD1	CASSLQGARTEAFF	TGTGCCAGCAGTCTTCAGGGGGCGCGAACTGAAGCTTTCTTT
TRBV20-1	TRBJ2-3	-	TRBD2	CSADGLAGGEEDTQYF	TGCAGTGCGGATGGACTAGCGGGAGGAGAGGAAGATACGCAGTATTTT
TRBV3-1	TRBJ2-2	-	TRBD1	CASSSDRGYGELFF	TGTGCCAGCAGCTCGGACAGGGGGTACGGGGAGCTGTTTTTT
TRBV14	TRBJ1-1	-	-	CASSQNLNTEAFF	TGTGCCAGCAGCCAAAATTTGAACACTGAAGCTTTCTTT
TRBV29-1	TRBJ1-1	-	-	CSVEDRLGGYTEAFF	TGCAGCGTTGAAGATCGGCTAGGAGGCTACACTGAAGCTTTCTTT
TRBV6-5	TRBJ2-1	-	-	CASRPNLGNEQFF	TGTGCCAGCCGGCCCAACCTAGGGAATGAGCAGTTCTTC
TRBV24-1	TRBJ2-1	-	-	CASSSARVPYNEQFF	TGTGCCAGCTCTAGCGCGCGAGTACCATACAATGAGCAGTTCTTC
TRBV19	TRBJ1-2	-	TRBD1	CASSIPRTGASYTF	TGTGCCAGTAGTATCCCGAGGACAGGGGCAAGCTACACCTTC
TRBV27	TRBJ2-2	-	-	CASSLSWGPNTGELFF	TGTGCCAGCAGTTTATCATGGGGGCCGAACACCGGGGAGCTGTTTTTT
TRBV5-4	TRBJ2-5	once	-	CASSPGRPSETQYF	TGTGCCAGCAGCCCCGGACGCCCCTCGGAGACCCAGTACTTC
TRBV28	TRBJ1-4	-	-	CATVNGATNEKLFF	TGTGCCACCGTCAACGGGGCAACTAATGAAAAACTGTTTTTT
TRBV11-2	TRBJ2-7	once	TRBD2	CASSLYPTGTSGGTNYEQYF	TGTGCCAGCAGCCTTTACCCAACCGGGACTAGCGGGGGGACCAACTACGAGCAGTACTTC
TRBV10-1	TRBJ2-3	-	-	CASSESMGGGTDTQYF	TGCGCCAGCAGTGAGTCAATGGGGGGAGGCACAGATACGCAGTATTTT
TRBV29-1	TRBJ2-1	-	TRBD2	CSVGEATSGELGEQFF	TGCAGCGTTGGTGAAGCGACTAGCGGGGAGTTGGGTGAGCAGTTCTTC
TRBV18	TRBJ2-5	-	-	CASSPRVQETQYF	TGTGCCAGCTCACCAAGGGTCCAAGAGACCCAGTACTTC
TRBV2	TRBJ1-5	once	TRBD1	CASSEQGASNQPQHF	TGTGCCAGCAGTGAGCAGGGGGCGAGCAATCAGCCCCAGCATTTT
TRBV6-5	TRBJ2-3	-	-	CASQLQAGRTDTQYF	TGTGCCAGCCAGTTACAGGCAGGACGCACAGATACGCAGTATTTT
TRBV19	TRBJ2-6	-	-	CASHGEAGANVLTF	TGTGCCAGCCACGGGGAGGCTGGGGCCAACGTCCTGACTTTC
TRBV20-1	TRBJ2-2	-	-	CSAPWGRELFF	TGCAGTGCTCCCTGGGGCCGGGAGCTGTTTTTT
TRBV29-1	TRBJ2-1	-	TRBD2	CSVSGRALNEQFF	TGCAGCGTTAGCGGGAGGGCCCTTAATGAGCAGTTCTTC
TRBV24-1	TRBJ1-2	-	-	CATSDSLYGYTF	TGTGCCACCAGTGACTCCCTCTATGGCTACACCTTC
TRBV20-1	TRBJ1-5	-	TRBD1	CSASTGGRNQPQHF	TGCAGTGCTAGCACAGGGGGGCGCAATCAGCCCCAGCATTTT
TRBV7-2	TRBJ1-5	-	-	CASSRYGGSNQPQHF	TGTGCCAGCAGCCGATACGGGGGTAGCAATCAGCCCCAGCATTTT
TRBV20-1	TRBJ2-3	-	TRBD2	CSASRGLAGYTDTQYF	TGCAGTGCTTCCCGAGGACTAGCGGGGTACACAGATACGCAGTATTTT
TRBV2	TRBJ1-5	-	-	CASSEAAANQPQHF	TGTGCCAGCAGTGAGGCGGCAGCCAATCAGCCCCAGCATTTT
TRBV30	TRBJ2-5	-	TRBD1	CAWSGGGDGTQYF	TGTGCCTGGAGTGGAGGGGGCGACGGGACCCAGTACTTC
TRBV5-6	TRBJ2-5	-	-	CASSLRVETQYF	TGTGCCAGCAGCTTGAGGGTGGAGACCCAGTACTTC
TRBV7-9	TRBJ2-7	-	TRBD1	CASSPPAGQGSYEQYF	TGTGCCAGCAGCCCCCCCGCTGGACAGGGCTCCTACGAGCAGTACTTC